The 5 T cell receptor beta chains presented below share a single source sample, sequenced in a study of tumor-infiltrating lymphocytes in primary liver carcinoma. Making TCR beta cDNA involved approximately 520 ng total RNA and a constant-region primer. Amplification in three nested multiplex PCR rounds with slightly modified ARM-PCR gave rise to TCR beta libraries. The study ran its first two PCR rounds for roughly 11 cycles each, using TRBV1-TRBV30 forward primers and a C-beta reverse primer. In TCRdb, the multiplex PCR reads were re-called with MiXCR into one record per CDR3 protein. The data contain fewer than 150,000 distinct CDR3 sequences, 55% to 65% of them singletons. It was from about 20-30 mg of unsorted bulk tissue that RNA and DNA were co-extracted. The material sequenced was liver tumor tissue from sampling region 1. The sample's subset: tumor region T1, superior pole. These receptors all come from a woman aged 55-70 years with primary liver carcinoma and hepatitis B virus infection.

This clonotype occurred once. This may arise from a read error, as a much more abundant clone is one base away. The chain joins TRBV29-1 to TRBJ2-2; TRBD1 or TRBD2 may be the D gene (5 bases each). This CDR3 has 13 amino acids. Germline CDR1 reads SQVTM; CDR2 reads ANQGSEA. CDR3 loop: CSVERGPTGELSF. The CDR3 DNA reads TGCAGCGTTGAGAGGGGACCCACCGGGGAGCTGTCTTTT.

This clonotype was observed a handful of times. This may come from a read error, since a much larger clone is one base off. The chain employs TRBV6-1 and TRBJ2-7; the D gene is possibly TRBD1 (6 bases). Germline CDR1 reads MNHNS; CDR2 reads SASEGT. The CDR3 is 13 residues long. Trimming took 6 bases from V and 5 from J, leaving 14 bases between them. DNA of the CDR3: TGTGCCAGCAGGCTGGGACATTCCAACGAGCAGTACTTC. It codes for CASRLGHSNEQYF.

A note on this clonotype: A read error may account for a junction end that differs from germline. The chain carries TRBV12-3 or TRBV12-4 and TRBJ1-1; 10 bases fit TRBD1. The CDR3 sequence is 14 residues long. CDR3 DNA: TGTGCCAGCAGTCCGGACAGGGGGAACACCGAAGCTTTCTTT. Protein sequence: CASSPDRGNTEAFF.

Turning to this clonotype: The junction does not match germline at one end; this may be a read error. This chain uses TRBV29-1 with TRBJ2-7; 12 nucleotides match TRBD2. The end of the DNA is better explained by TRBJ2-1, so the J call may be wrong. The CDR3 is 14 amino acids. The germline gives CDR1 SQVTM, CDR2 ANQGSEA. The CDR3 spells CSVALGTSGYEQFF. In nucleotides, the CDR3 is TGCAGTGTTGCCCTAGGGACTAGCGGGTACGAGCAGTTCTTC.

Remarks on this clonotype: A much larger clone lies one base from this, so it may be a read error. The rearrangement links TRBV7-8 to TRBJ2-7; no definite D call. This CDR3 is built from 11 residues. The germline CDR1 and CDR2 sequences are SGHVS and FQNEAQ. This CDR3 is CTSSLAHEQYF. CDR3 in DNA: TGTACCAGCAGCTTAGCCCACGAGCAGTACTTC.